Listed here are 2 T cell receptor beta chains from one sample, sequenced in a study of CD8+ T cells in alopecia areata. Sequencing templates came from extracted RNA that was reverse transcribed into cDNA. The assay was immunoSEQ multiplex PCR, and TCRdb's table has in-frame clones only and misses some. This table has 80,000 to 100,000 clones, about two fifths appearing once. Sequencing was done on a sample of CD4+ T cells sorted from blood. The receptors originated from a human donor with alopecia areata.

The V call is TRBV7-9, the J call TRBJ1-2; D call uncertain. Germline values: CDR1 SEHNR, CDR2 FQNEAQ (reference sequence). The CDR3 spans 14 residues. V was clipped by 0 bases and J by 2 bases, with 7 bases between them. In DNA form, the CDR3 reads TGTGCCAGCAGCTTAGCTGCACCAAACTATGGCTACACCTTC. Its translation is CASSLAAPNYGYTF. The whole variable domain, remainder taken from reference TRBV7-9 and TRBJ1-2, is DTGVSQNPRHKITKRGQNVTFRCDPISEHNRLYWYRQTLGQGPEFLTYFQNEAQLEKSRLLSDRFSAERPKGSFSTLEIQRTEQGDSAMYLCASSLAAPNYGYTFGSGTRLTVV.

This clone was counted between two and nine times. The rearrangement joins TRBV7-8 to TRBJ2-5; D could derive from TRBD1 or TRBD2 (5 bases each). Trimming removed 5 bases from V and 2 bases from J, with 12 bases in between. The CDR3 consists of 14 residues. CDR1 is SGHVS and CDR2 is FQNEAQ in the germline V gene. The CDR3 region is CASSQGRQQETQYF. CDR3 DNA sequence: TGTGCCAGCAGCCAGGGACGCCAACAAGAGACCCAGTACTTC.